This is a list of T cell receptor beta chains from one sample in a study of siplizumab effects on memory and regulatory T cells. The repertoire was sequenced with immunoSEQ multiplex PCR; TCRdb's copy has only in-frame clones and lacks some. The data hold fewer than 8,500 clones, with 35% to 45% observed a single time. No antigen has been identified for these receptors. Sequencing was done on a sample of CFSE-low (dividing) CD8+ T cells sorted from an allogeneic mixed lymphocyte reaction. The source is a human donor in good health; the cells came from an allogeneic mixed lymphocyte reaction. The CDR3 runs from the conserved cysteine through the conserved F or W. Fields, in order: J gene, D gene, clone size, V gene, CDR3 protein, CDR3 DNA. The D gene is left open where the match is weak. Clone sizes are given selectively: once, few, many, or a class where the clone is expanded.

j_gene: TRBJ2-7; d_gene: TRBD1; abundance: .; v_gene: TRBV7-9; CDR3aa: CASSPRTGAREQYF; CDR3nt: TGTGCCAGCAGCCCACGGACAGGGGCTCGCGAGCAGTACTTC
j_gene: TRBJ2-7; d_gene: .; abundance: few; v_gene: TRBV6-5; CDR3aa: CASSYGQGADEQYF; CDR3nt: TGTGCCAGCAGTTACGGCCAGGGCGCGGACGAGCAGTACTTC
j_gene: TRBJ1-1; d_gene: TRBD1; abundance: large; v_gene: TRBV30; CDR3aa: CAWGTGAEAFF; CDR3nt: TGTGCCTGGGGAACAGGGGCTGAAGCTTTCTTT
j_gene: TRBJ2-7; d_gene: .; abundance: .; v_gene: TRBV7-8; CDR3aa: CASSWGTYEQYF; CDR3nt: TGTGCCAGCAGCTGGGGAACTTACGAGCAGTACTTC
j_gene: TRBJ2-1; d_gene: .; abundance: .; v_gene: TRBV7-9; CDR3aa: CASSLPNEQFF; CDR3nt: TGTGCCAGCAGCTTACCCAATGAGCAGTTCTTC
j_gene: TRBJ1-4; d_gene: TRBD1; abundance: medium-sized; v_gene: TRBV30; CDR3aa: CAWSRGGGPYNEKLFF; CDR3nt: TGTGCCTGGAGTAGAGGGGGCGGTCCTTATAATGAAAAACTGTTTTTT
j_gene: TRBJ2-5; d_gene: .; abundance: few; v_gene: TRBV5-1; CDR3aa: CASSLVGGTETQYF; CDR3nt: TGCGCCAGCAGCTTGGTCGGGGGAACGGAGACCCAGTACTTC
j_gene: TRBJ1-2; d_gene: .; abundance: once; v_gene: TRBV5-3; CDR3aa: CASSELNRDGYTF; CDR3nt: TGTGCCAGCAGCGAGCTCAACAGGGATGGCTACACCTTC
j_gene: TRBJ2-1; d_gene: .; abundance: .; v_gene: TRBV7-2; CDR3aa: CASSPDTYNEQFF; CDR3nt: TGTGCCAGCAGCCCAGACACCTACAATGAGCAGTTCTTC
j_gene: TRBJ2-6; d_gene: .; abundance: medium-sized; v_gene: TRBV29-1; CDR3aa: CSVDGGAGANVLTF; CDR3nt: TGCAGCGTTGATGGGGGAGCTGGGGCCAACGTCCTGACTTTC
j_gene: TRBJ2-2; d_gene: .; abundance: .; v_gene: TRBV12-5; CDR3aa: CASGWTGELFF; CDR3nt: TGTGCTAGTGGTTGGACCGGGGAGCTGTTTTTT
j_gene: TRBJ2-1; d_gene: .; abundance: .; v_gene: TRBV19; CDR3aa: CASSRTVYNEQFF; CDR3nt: TGTGCCAGTAGTAGGACTGTCTACAATGAGCAGTTCTTC
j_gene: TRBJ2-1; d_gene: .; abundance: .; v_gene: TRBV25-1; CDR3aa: CASSESGRGYNEQFF; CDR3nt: TGTGCCAGCAGTGAAAGTGGGAGAGGATACAATGAGCAGTTCTTC
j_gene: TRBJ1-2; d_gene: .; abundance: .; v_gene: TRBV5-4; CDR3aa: CASSLSPGPGGYTF; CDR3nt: TGTGCCAGCAGCTTGAGTCCAGGGCCGGGTGGCTACACCTTC
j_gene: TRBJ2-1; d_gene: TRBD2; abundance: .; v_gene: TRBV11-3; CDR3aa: CASSATSGSNEQFF; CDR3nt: TGTGCCAGCAGCGCGACTAGCGGGAGTAATGAGCAGTTCTTC
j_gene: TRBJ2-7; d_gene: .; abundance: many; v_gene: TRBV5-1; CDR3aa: CASSLAWRDYSEQYF; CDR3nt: TGCGCCAGCAGCTTGGCCTGGCGGGATTACAGCGAGCAGTACTTC
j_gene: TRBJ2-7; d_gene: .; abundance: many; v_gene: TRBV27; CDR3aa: CASSLTGIPYEQYF; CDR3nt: TGTGCCAGCAGTTTAACAGGGATTCCCTACGAGCAGTACTTC
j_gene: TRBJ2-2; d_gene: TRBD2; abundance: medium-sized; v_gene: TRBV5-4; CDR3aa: CASSPGLAAPGELFF; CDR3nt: TGTGCCAGCAGCCCCGGACTAGCGGCTCCCGGGGAGCTGTTTTTT
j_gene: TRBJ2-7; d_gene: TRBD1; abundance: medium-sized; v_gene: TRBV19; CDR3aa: CASSQGVGAYEQYF; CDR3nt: TGTGCCAGTTCTCAGGGGGTAGGGGCCTACGAGCAGTACTTC
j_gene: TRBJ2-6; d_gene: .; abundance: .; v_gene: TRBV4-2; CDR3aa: CASTLTVTRQSRANVLTF; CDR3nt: TGTGCCAGCACGCTTACCGTTACCAGACAAAGTCGGGCCAACGTCCTGACTTTC